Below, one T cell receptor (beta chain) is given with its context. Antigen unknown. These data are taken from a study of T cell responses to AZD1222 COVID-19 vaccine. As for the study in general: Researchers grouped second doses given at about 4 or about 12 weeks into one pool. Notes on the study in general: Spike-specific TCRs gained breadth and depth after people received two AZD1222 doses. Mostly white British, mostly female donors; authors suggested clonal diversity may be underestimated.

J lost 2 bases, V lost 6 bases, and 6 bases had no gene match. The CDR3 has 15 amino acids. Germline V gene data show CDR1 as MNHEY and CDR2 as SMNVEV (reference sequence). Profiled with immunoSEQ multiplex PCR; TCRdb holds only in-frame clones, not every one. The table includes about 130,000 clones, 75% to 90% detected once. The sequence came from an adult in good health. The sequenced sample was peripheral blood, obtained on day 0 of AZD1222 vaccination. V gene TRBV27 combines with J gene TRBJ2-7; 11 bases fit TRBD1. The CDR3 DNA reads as TGTGCCAGCAGAGTGGACAGGGGGCAAACCTACGAGCAGTACTTC. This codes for CASRVDRGQTYEQYF.